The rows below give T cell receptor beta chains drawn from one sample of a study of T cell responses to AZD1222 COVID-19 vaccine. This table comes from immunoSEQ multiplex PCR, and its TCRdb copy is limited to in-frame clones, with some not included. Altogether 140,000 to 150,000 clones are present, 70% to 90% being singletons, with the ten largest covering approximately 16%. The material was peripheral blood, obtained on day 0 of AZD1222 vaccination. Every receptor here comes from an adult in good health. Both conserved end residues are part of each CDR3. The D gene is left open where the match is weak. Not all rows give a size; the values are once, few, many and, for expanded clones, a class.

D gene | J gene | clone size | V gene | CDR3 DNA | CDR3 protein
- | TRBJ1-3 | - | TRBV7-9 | TGTGCCAGCAGCTTACAGGCGCATCTTCTAGGAAACACCATATATTTT | CASSLQAHLLGNTIYF
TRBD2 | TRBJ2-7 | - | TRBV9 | TGTGCCAGCAGCGTACGGGGAGCGGGGTTGGACGAGCAGTACTTC | CASSVRGAGLDEQYF
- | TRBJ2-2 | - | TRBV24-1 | TGTGCCACCAGTGCACCAGGAAACACCGGGGAGCTGTTTTTT | CATSAPGNTGELFF
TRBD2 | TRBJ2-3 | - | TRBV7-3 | TGTGCCAGCAGCTTAAGCGGGGGGGCTAGCACAGATACGCAGTATTTT | CASSLSGGASTDTQYF
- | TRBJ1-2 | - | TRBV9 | TGTGCCAGCAGCGTGGGTGGGGGAAGAGACTATGGCTACACCTTC | CASSVGGGRDYGYTF
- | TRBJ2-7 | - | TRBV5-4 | TGTGCCAGCAGCGCCGGGACTGGGGCCTACGAGCAGTACTTC | CASSAGTGAYEQYF
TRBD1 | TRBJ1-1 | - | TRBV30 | TGTGCCTCGCCAACGGACAGGGGAGGAACTGAAGCTTTCTTT | CASPTDRGGTEAFF
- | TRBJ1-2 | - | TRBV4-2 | TGTGCCAGCAGCCAAGAGGACCGGGACAAAGGCTATGGCTACACCTTC | CASSQEDRDKGYGYTF
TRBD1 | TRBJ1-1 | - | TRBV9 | TGTGCCAGCAGCGGACAGGGACGGGAGACTGAAGCTTTCTTT | CASSGQGRETEAFF
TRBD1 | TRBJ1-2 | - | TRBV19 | TGTGCCGGAAAGGGGGCTGATGGCTACACCTTC | CAGKGADGYTF
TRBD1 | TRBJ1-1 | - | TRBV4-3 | TGCGCCAGCAGCCCGGGACAGAGGTTAACTGAAGCTTTCTTT | CASSPGQRLTEAFF
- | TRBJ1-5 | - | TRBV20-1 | TGCAGTGCTAGTGGGGGGGGCTCCCCCTCGAATCAGCCCCAGCATTTT | CSASGGGSPSNQPQHF
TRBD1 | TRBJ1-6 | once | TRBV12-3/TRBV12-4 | TGTGCCAGCAAGGGGGCGTGGAATTCACCCCTCCACTTT | CASKGAWNSPLHF
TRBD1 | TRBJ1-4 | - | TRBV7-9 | TGTGCCAGCAGCAGTTACAGGGGCCGTCCTGAAAAACTGTTTTTT | CASSSYRGRPEKLFF
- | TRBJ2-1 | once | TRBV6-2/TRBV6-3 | TGTGCCAGCAGTTACGGAAGAGATAACCTTTGGACCGGGACAAGAAATGAGCAGTTCTTC | CASSYGRDNLWTGTRNEQFF
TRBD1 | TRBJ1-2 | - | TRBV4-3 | TGCGCCAGCAGCCGGATTACAGGGGCCGCCCAGGATGGCTACACCTTC | CASSRITGAAQDGYTF
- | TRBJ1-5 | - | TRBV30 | TGTGCCTGGGACAGCCATAATCAGCCCCAGCATTTT | CAWDSHNQPQHF
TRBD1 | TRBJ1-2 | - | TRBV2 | TGTGCCAGCACCCAAACAGGGGGTGCGTATGGCTACACCTTC | CASTQTGGAYGYTF